The T cell receptor beta chain described here comes from a study of blood T cell repertoires in COVID-19 (dated by TCRdb to between 2020 and 2021). For the study in its entirety: Collaborator samples came from the United States, Italy and Spain and covered acute and convalescent phases of COVID-19. The samples were drawn from two sources: the first 160 participants of the ongoing ImmuneRACE study, and some 1,300 subjects contributed by 6 global collaborators. The prospective study material was composed of cDNA or gDNA derived from T cells, B-cell-depleted T cells, or PBMCs. Sample metadata almost always included a de-identified subject ID, COVID-19 status, age in years and sex. The repertoires were released in a freely available public database intended as a resource for research on the immune response to SARS-CoV-2. Where HLA class I and class II types were available, the types were taken from metadata supplied by the sample provider, not from assay-based typing. Subjects who had been exposed to COVID-19, were actively infected with it, or had recovered from it provided the deeply sampled blood TCRbeta repertoires that made up the dataset. Overall results and qualifications from the work: The amount of clinical and demographic metadata varied by source and participant and was provided uncurated.

CDR1 and CDR2 are read off the germline V gene as SGHRS and YFSETQ. Deletion took 1 base off V and 1 base off J, with a span of 5 bases between the germline ends. The CDR3 runs 13 amino acids, cysteine and phenylalanine included. Of all the DNA, just the CDR3 is kept, 39 bases in frame from base 1. Whole blood was collected in K2EDTA tubes by collaborating institutions according to the institutions' own protocols. For TCRbeta analysis, collaborator samples were shipped as frozen whole blood, as isolated PBMCs, or as DNA extracted from either sample type. Details on this clone: The antigen it recognizes is unknown. Nothing much larger sits one base from this clone, and base qualities are not available.

TCRbeta CDR3 regions were amplified from genomic DNA by means of the immunoSEQ Assay, a bias-controlled multiplex PCR. Processing in the source paper ran as follows. Nucleated cell counts per sample were estimated from amplification of reference gene primers within the assay. To quantify the absolute abundance of each unique TCRbeta CDR3 rearrangement, sequence reads were collapsed and filtered. Productive Simpson clonality was computed per sample as the square root of Simpson's diversity index over productive rearrangements. TCRdb limited this immuneACCESS table to in-frame rearrangements with V and J called. A share of clones is missing; checked studies link under half to unresolved V genes, and the rest is unexplained. V and J calls and clone size follow that table, whereas D and trimming were derived from the DNA. This sample lists around 99,000 clones; 70% to 90% were detected once. The ten largest account for roughly 4.9% of the sample.

The sequence was collected from a man in his forties with active or convalescent COVID-19. Material for sequencing was peripheral blood. The rearranged segments are TRBV5-1 and TRBJ1-1; a weak D assignment points to TRBD1 (5 bases agree). This receptor carries the CDR3 CASSLQGNTEAFF. The DNA is TGCGCCAGCAGCTTGCAGGGGAACACTGAAGCTTTCTTT. With all but the CDR3 taken from the reference TRBV5-1 and TRBJ1-1 genes, the full variable domain is: KAGVTQTPRYLIKTRGQQVTLSCSPISGHRSVSWYQQTPGQGLQFLFEYFSETQRNKGNFPGRFSGRQFSNSRSEMNVSTLELGDSALYLCASSLQGNTEAFFGQGTRLTVV.